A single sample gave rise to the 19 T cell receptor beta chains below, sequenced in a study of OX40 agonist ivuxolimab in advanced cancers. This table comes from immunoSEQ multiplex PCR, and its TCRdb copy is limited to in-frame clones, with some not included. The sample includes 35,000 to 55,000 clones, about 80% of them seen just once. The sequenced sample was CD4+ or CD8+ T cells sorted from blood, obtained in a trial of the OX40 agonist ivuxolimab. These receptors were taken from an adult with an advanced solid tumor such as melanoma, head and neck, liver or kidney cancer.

CDR3 loop: CASSLGHANTGELFF. The CDR3 DNA follows: TGTGCCAGCAGCCTGGGACATGCGAACACCGGGGAGCTGTTTTTT. The V call is TRBV7-9, the J call TRBJ2-2, with a weak D call TRBD1 (6 bases). Trimming stripped 5 bases from V and 0 bases from J, with 10 bases between. The CDR3 has 15 residues. In germline, CDR1 is SEHNR, CDR2 FQNEAQ (reference sequence). Drawing the rest from reference TRBV7-9 and TRBJ2-2, the complete variable domain is DTGVSQNPRHKITKRGQNVTFRCDPISEHNRLYWYRQTLGQGPEFLTYFQNEAQLEKSRLLSDRFSAERPKGSFSTLEIQRTEQGDSAMYLCASSLGHANTGELFFGEGSRLTVL.

CDR3 sequence: CASSVTYSNQPQHF. CDR3 sequence (DNA): TGTGCCAGTAGTGTGACTTATAGCAATCAGCCCCAGCATTTT. The chain combines TRBV19 with TRBJ1-5; D unresolved. The V end was cut by 5 bases, the J end by 0 bases, with 8 bases between. This CDR3 contains 14 residues. CDR1 is LNHDA and CDR2 is SQIVND in the germline V gene (reference sequence).

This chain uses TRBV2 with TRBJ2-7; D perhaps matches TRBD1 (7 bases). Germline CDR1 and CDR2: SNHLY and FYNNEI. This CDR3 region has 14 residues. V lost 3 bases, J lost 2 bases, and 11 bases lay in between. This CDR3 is CASSDQGGTYEQYF. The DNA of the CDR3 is TGTGCCAGCAGTGACCAGGGGGGCACCTACGAGCAGTACTTC.

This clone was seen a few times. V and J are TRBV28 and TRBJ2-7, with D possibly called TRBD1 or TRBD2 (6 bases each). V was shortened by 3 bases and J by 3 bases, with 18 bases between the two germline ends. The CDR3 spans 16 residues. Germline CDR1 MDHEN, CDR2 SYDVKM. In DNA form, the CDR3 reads TGTGCCAGCAGTTTGGGGGGCGGGGCTGCCCTCTACGAGCAGTACTTC. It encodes CASSLGGGAALYEQYF. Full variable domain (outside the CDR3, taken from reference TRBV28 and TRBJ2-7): DVKVTQSSRYLVKRTGEKVFLECVQDMDHENMFWYRQDPGLGLRLIYFSYDVKMKEKGDIPEGYSVSREKKERFSLILESASTNQTSMYLCASSLGGGAALYEQYFGPGTRLTVT.

CDR3 amino acids: CASSLPSGGTQYF. In DNA, the CDR3 is TGCGCCAGCAGCTTACCTAGCGGCGGTACGCAGTATTTT. V gene TRBV5-1 combines with J gene TRBJ2-3; 7 nucleotides align to TRBD2. The CDR3 extends over 13 amino acids. CDR1 is SGHRS, CDR2 YFSETQ, per germline. V shed 2 bases and J 8 bases; nucleotides not matched to a gene: 5.

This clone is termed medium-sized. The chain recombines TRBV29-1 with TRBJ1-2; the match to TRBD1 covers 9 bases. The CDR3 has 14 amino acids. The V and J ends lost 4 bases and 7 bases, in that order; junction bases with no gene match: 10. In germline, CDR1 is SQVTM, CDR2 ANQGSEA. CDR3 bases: TGCAGCGTTGGGGTGGACAGGGGCCATAGTGGCTACACCTTC. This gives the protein CSVGVDRGHSGYTF.

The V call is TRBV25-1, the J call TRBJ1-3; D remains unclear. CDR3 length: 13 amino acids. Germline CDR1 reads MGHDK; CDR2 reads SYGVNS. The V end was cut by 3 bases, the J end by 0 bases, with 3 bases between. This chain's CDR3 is CASSDFSGNTIYF. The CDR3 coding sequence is TGTGCCAGCAGTGACTTCTCTGGAAACACCATATATTTT.

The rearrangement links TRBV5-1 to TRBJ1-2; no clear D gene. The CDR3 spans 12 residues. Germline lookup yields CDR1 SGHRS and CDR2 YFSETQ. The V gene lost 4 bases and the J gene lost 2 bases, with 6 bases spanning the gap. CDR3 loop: CASSDDNYGYTF. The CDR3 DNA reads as TGCGCCAGCAGCGATGACAACTATGGCTACACCTTC. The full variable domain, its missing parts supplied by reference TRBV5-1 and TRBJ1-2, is KAGVTQTPRYLIKTRGQQVTLSCSPISGHRSVSWYQQTPGQGLQFLFEYFSETQRNKGNFPGRFSGRQFSNSRSEMNVSTLELGDSALYLCASSDDNYGYTFGSGTRLTVV.

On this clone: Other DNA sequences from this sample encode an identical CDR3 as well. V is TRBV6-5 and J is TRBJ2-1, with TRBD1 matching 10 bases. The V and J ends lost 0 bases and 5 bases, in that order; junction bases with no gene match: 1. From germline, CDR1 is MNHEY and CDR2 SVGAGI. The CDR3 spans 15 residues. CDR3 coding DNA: TGTGCCAGCAGTTACTCGGGACAGGGGAACAATGAGCAGTTCTTC. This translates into CASSYSGQGNNEQFF.

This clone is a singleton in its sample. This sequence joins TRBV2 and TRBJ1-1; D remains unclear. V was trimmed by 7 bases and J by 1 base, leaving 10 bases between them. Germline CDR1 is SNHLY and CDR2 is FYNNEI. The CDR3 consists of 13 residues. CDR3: CASKGVGNTEAFF. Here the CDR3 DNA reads TGTGCCAGCAAGGGCGTAGGGAACACTGAAGCTTTCTTT.

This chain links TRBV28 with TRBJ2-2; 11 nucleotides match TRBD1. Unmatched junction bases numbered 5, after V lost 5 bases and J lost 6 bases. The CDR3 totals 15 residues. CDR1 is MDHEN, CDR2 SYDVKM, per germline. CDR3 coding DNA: TGTGCCAGCAGTCCGGCGGACAGGGGGCCCGGGGAGCTGTTTTTT. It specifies CASSPADRGPGELFF.

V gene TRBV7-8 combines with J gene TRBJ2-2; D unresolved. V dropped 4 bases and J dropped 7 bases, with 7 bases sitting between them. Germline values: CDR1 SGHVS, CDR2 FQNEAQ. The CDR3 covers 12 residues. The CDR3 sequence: CASSSEVGELFF. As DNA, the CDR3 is TGTGCCAGCAGCTCTGAAGTCGGGGAGCTGTTTTTT. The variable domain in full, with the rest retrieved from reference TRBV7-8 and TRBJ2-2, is GAGVSQSPRYKVAKRGQDVALRCDPISGHVSLFWYQQALGQGPEFLTYFQNEAQLDKSGLPSDRFFAERPEGSVSTLKIQRTQQEDSAVYLCASSSEVGELFFGEGSRLTVL.

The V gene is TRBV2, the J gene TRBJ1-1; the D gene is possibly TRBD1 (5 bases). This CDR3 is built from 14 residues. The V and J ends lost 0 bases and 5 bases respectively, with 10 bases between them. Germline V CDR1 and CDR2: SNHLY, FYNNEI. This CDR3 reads CASSEALGGTEAFF. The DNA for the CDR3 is TGTGCCAGCAGTGAAGCGCTTGGGGGAACTGAAGCTTTCTTT.

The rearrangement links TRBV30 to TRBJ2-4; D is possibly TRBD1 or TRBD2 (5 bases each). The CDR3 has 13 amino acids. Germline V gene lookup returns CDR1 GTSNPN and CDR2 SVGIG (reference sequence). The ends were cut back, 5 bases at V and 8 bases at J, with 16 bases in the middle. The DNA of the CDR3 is TGTGCCTGGGCTAGGGGTTGGGGGTACATTCAGTACTTC. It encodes CAWARGWGYIQYF.

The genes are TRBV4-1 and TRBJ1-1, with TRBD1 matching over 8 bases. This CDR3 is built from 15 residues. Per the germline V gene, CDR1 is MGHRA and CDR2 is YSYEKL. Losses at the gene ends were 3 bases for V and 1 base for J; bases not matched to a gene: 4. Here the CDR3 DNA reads TGCGCCAGCAGCCATCAGGGGGCAGGGAACACTGAAGCTTTCTTT. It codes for CASSHQGAGNTEAFF.

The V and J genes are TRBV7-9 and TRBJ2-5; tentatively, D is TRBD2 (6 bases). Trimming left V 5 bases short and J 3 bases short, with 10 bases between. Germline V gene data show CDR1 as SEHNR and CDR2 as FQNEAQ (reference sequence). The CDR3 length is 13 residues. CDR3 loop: CASSAWTKETQYF. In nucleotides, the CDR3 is TGTGCCAGCAGCGCTTGGACTAAAGAGACCCAGTACTTC.

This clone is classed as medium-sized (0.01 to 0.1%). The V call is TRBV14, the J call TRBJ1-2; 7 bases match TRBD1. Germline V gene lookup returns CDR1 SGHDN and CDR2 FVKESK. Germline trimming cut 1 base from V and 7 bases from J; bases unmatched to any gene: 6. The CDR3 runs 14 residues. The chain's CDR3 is CASSQGQGRVGYTF. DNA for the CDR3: TGTGCCAGCAGCCAAGGACAGGGCCGGGTTGGCTACACCTTC.

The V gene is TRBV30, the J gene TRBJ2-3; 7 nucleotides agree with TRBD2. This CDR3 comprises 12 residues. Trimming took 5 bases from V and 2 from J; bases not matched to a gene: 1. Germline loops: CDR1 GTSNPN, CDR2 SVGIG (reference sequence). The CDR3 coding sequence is TGTGCCTGGGAGCGGGACACAGATACGCAGTATTTT. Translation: CAWERDTDTQYF.

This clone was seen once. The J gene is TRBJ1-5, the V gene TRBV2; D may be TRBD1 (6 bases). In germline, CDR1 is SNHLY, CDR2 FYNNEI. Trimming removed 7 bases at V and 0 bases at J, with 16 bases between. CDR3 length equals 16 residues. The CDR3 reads CASTYLGGGSNQPQHF. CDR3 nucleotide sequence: TGTGCCAGCACCTACCTGGGAGGGGGTAGCAATCAGCCCCAGCATTTT.